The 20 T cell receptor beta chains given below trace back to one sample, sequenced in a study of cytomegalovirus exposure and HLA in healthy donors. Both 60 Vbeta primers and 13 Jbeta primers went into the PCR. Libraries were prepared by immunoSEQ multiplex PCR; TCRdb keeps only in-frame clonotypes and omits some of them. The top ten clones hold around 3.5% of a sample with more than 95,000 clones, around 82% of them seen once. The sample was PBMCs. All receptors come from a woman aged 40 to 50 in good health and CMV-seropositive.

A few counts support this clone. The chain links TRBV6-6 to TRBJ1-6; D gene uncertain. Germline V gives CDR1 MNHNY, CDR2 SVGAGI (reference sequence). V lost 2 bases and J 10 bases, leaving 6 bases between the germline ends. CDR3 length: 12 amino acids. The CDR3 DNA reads TGTGCCAGCAGTTACGGGAGATCACCCCTCCACTTT. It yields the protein CASSYGRSPLHF.

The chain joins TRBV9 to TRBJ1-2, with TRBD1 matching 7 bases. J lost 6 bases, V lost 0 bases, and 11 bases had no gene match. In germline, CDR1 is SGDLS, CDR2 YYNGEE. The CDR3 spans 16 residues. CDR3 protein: CASSVDPGQPVDGYTF. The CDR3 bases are TGTGCCAGCAGCGTAGACCCGGGACAGCCCGTGGATGGCTACACCTTC.

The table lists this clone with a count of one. CDR3 amino acids: CASSPTSGSGETQYF. CDR3 bases: TGTGCCAGCAGCCCGACTAGCGGGAGTGGGGAGACCCAGTACTTC. The chain is built from TRBV7-3 and TRBJ2-5, with 12 bases that match TRBD2. There are 15 residues in the CDR3. Germline loops: CDR1 SGHTA, CDR2 FQGTGA. V trimming: 5 bases; J trimming: 5 bases; junction bases outside the gene matches: 6.

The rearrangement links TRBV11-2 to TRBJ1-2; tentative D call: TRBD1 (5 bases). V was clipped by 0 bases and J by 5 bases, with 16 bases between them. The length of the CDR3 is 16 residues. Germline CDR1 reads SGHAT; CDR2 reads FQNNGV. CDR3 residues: CASSLDRAGWNYGYTF. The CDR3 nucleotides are TGTGCCAGCAGCTTAGATCGGGCAGGGTGGAATTATGGCTACACCTTC.

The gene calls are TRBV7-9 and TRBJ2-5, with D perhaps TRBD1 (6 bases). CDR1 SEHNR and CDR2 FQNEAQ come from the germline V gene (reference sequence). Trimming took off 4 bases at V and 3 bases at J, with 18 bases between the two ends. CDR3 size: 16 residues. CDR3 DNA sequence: TGTGCCAGCAGCTACCCAGGAAGGAACAGGGAAGAGACCCAGTACTTC. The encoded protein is CASSYPGRNREETQYF.

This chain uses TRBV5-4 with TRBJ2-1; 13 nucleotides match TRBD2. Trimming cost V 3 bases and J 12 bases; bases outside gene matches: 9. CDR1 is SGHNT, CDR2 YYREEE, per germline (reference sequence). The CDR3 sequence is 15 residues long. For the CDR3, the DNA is TGTGCCAGCAGCTGGACTAGCGGGAGTTTGAAATTGCAGTTCTTC. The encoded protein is CASSWTSGSLKLQFF.

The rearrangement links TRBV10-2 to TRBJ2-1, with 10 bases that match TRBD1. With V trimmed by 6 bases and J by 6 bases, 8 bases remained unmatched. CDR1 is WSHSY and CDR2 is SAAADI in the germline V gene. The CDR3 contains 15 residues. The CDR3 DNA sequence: TGCGCCAGCAGGGCCGGGACAGGGGAAACCAATGAGCAGTTCTTC. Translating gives CASRAGTGETNEQFF.

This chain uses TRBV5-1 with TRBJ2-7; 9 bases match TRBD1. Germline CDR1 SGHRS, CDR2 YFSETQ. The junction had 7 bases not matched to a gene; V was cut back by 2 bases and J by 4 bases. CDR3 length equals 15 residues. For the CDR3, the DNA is TGCGCCAGCAGCTTTTCCCCGGGACAGGGTTACGAGCAGTACTTC. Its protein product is CASSFSPGQGYEQYF.

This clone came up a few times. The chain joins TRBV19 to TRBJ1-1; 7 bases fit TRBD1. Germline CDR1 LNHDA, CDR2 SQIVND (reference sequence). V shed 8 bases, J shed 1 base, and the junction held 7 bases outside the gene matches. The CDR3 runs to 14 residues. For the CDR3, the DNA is TGTGCCAGTGGTGGGGACAGCAAGAACACTGAAGCTTTCTTT. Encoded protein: CASGGDSKNTEAFF.

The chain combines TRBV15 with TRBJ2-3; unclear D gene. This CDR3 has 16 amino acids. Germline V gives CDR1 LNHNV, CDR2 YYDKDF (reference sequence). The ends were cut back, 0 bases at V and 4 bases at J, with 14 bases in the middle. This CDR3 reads CATSRDLPMAADTQYF. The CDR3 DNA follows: TGTGCCACCAGCAGAGATTTACCTATGGCGGCAGATACGCAGTATTTT.

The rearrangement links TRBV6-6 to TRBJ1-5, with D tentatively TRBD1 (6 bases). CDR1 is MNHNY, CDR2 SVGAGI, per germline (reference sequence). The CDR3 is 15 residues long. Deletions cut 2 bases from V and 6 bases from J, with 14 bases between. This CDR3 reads CASSYPHRVGQPQHF. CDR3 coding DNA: TGTGCCAGCAGTTACCCTCACAGGGTAGGTCAGCCCCAGCATTTT.

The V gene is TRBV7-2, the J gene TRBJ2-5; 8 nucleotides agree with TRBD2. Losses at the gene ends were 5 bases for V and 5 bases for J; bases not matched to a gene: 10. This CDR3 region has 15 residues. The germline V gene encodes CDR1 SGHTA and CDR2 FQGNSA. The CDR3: CASSLQAGEGETQYF. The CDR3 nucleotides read TGTGCCAGCAGCCTTCAAGCGGGGGAGGGGGAGACCCAGTACTTC.

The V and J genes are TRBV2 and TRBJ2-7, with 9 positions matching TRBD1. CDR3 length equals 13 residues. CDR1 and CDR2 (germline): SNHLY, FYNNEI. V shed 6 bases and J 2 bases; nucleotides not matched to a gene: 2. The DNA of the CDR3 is TGTGCCAGCAGGGACAGGGGACCCTACGAGCAGTACTTC. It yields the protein CASRDRGPYEQYF.

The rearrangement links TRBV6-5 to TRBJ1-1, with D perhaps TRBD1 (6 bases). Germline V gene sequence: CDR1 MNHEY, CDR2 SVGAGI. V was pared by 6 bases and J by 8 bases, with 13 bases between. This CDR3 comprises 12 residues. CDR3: CASSQSGTEAFF. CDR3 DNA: TGTGCCAGCAGCCAAAGTGGGACAGAAGCTTTCTTT.

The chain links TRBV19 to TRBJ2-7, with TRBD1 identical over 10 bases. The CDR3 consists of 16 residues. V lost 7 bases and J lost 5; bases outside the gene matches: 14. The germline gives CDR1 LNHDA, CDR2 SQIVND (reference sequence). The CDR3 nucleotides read TGTGCCAGTACCCAGACAGGGGGCGGATTAACGGACGAGCAGTACTTC. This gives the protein CASTQTGGGLTDEQYF.

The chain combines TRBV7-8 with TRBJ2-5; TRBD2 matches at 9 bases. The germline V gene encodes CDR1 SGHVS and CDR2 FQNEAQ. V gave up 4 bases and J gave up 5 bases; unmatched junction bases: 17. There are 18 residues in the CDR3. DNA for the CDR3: TGTGCCAGCAGCTCCCCCCTGGGTAGCGGGAGTAGCTGGGAGACCCAGTACTTC. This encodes CASSSPLGSGSSWETQYF.

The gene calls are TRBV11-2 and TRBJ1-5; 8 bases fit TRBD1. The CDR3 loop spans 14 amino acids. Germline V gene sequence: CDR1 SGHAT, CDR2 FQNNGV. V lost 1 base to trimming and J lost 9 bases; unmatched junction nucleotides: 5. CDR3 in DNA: TGTGCCAGCAGCTTAGGGCAGGGGGCATGGCCCCAGCATTTT. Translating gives CASSLGQGAWPQHF.

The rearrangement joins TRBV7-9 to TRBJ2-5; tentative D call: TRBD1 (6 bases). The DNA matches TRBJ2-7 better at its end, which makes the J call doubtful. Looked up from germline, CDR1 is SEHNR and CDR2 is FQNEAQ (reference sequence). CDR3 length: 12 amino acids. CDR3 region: CASRQGLYEQYF. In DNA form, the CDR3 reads TGTGCCAGCAGACAGGGTTTATACGAGCAGTACTTC.

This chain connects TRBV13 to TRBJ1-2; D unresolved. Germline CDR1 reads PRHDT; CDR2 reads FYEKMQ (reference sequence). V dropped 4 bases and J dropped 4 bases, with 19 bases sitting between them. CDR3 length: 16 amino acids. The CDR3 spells CASSSTMAAGIYGYTF. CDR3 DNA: TGTGCCAGCAGCTCTACTATGGCCGCGGGGATCTATGGCTACACCTTC.

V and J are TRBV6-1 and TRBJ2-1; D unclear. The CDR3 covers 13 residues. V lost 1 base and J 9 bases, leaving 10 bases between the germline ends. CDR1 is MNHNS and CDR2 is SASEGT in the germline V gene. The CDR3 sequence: CASSEGAKTEQFF. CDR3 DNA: TGTGCCAGCAGTGAAGGGGCGAAAACTGAGCAGTTCTTC.